This T cell receptor (beta chain) was identified during a study of blood T cell repertoires in COVID-19. Looking at the study overall: The samples span acute and convalescent COVID-19 from the United States, Italy and Spain. PBMCs, B-cell-depleted T cells, or T cells provided the cDNA or gDNA that made up the material.

There are 16 residues in the CDR3. The ends lost 0 bases at V and 0 bases at J; junction bases unmatched: 1. Germline assignment: CDR1 SGHNT and CDR2 YYREEE (reference sequence). A Seattle source enrolled patients during active infection and followed them longitudinally. Under the authors' procedure: Counts of nucleated cells, estimated from reference gene primer amplification, were obtained. Assay used: immunoSEQ multiplex PCR; TCRdb lists only in-frame clones, some missing. For V, J and clone size, that table is used; D and trimming come from the DNA. This table holds approximately 150,000 clones, 93% found once. This clone was counted a single time.

The source material was peripheral blood. The sequence was obtained from a woman in her sixties with COVID-19, enrolled during active disease. The chain links TRBV5-4 to TRBJ2-7, with 12 bases fitting TRBD2. The CDR3 DNA is TGTGCCAGCAGCTTGGGACTAGCGGGGGCCTCCTACGAGCAGTACTTC. This encodes CASSLGLAGASYEQYF.